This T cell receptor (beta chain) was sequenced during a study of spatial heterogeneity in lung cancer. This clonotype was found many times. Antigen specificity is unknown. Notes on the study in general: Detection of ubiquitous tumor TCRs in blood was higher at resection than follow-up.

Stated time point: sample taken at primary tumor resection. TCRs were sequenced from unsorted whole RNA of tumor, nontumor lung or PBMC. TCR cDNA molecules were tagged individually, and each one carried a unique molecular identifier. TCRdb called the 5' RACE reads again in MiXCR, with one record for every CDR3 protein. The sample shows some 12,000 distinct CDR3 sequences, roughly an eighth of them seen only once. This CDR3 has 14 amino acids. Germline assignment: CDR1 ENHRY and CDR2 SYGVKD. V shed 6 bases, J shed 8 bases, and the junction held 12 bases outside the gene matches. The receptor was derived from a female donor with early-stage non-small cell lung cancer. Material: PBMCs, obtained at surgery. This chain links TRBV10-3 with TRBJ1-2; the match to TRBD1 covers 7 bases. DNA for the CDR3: TGTGCCATCAGCGGAACAGGGGAGGGGCTCGGCTACACCTTC. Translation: CAISGTGEGLGYTF.